This TCR beta chain was captured by sequencing in a study of Graves' ophthalmopathy and Graves' hyperthyroidism (dated by TCRdb to 2016 to 2018). With respect to the entire study: Peripheral blood was collected at initial diagnosis, before any treatment. In total, 135 blood samples were TCR-sequenced: some 43 ophthalmopathy, roughly 80 hyperthyroidism and approximately 17 hyperthyroidism-to-ophthalmopathy patients. A discovery set of 100 patients (43 ophthalmopathy, 55 to 65 stable hyperthyroidism) was enrolled to explore V-J signatures distinguishing ophthalmopathy from hyperthyroidism. TCR beta repertoire signatures were used to distinguish Graves' ophthalmopathy from Graves' hyperthyroidism and to predict progression to ophthalmopathy. In roughly 6 hyperthyroidism patients, the T-cell repertoires found in thyroid tissue were compared with those found in blood. An independent validation cohort comprised some 18 hyperthyroidism patients and 15 to 17 patients who later progressed from hyperthyroidism to ophthalmopathy. Following sample collection, hyperthyroidism patients were given methimazole at a starting dose of 30 mg daily, and ophthalmopathy patients were given high-dose intravenous methylprednisolone. Findings and caveats that apply to the study as a whole: Among expanded thyroid clonotypes with frequency above 0.001, most also showed up in blood, which suggests that blood repertoires may reflect the thyroid immune response. Ophthalmopathy was separated from stable hyperthyroidism by the 13-signature model with 85% to 90% sensitivity and 81% to 83% specificity in cross-validation and with 80%/75% in the test set. Sample size was not predetermined statistically, and investigators were not blinded to group allocation. In validation, the model predicted ophthalmopathy progression with about 70% sensitivity and roughly 72% specificity; 12 predicted patients were CT-confirmed with GO in a median of approximately six months.

For repertoire sequencing, TCR beta CDR3 regions were amplified from RNA transcripts. The first round was an RT-PCR using HTBI primers with the Qiagen OneStep RT-PCR kit, and this first round was followed by a second-round multiplex PCR, then size selection and purification. Libraries were sequenced on an Illumina HiSeq2000 using paired-end 100 bp reads. Per the original workflow: Reads were processed with SOAPnuke, discarding reads with adapters, uncalled bases, mean Phred below 15, or no exact constant-primer or identifier match. COPE v1.2.5 was used to merge the high-quality paired reads. Each unique nucleotide sequence was defined as a clonotype, and clonotypes were aligned to IMGT TRB V, D and J references with MiTCR v1.1. Analysis was restricted to V-J combinations with a frequency above 0.0001, which covered roughly 99% of repertoires. For each V-J combination, a TCR clonal expansion and chaos score was defined as the ratio of F50 clonal expansion to chaos observed in the TCRdist matrix. Features were reduced by Welch's t-statistics and random forest to over ten V-J combinations, which fed a naive Bayes classifier. The Morisita-Horn index was used to measure how similar the thyroid and blood repertoires were. The public sequencing data were trimmed at Q25 with fastp and processed into clonotypes with MiXCR by TCRdb, which kept only in-frame beta chains. Entries are consolidated by CDR3 protein sequence, retaining the most common genes and DNA. The V and J calls were determined by TCRdb, not by the authors. This sample gives hundreds of thousands of distinct CDR3 sequences in total; over 40% of them show up just once. The leading ten clones occupy 3% to 4% of the sample.

A note on this clonotype: Its target antigen remains unknown. No base quality values were provided; no much bigger clone lies one nucleotide off.

CDR1 is given as SGDLS and CDR2 as YYNGEE, both from the germline V gene. From the cysteine up to the phenylalanine, the CDR3 has a length of 13 residues. Just the 39-base CDR3 DNA is kept, in frame starting at base 1. Trimming costs V 4 bases and J 7 bases, and their ends lie 11 bases apart. Ophthalmopathy patients were characterized by moderately to severely active disease, a Clinical Activity Score of at least 3, a NOSPECS grade of at least 4, and a disease duration under 3 months. Patients with other autoimmune diseases, uncontrolled infections, pregnancy or lactation were excluded. Diagnosis was based on clinical symptoms, serum thyroxine, TRAb, thyroid ultrasound and orbital computed tomography. Using Ficoll-Paque density gradient centrifugation, PBMCs were isolated from less than 13 ml of fresh peripheral blood. Total RNA was extracted with Trizol reagent and quality-checked on an Agilent 2100 Bioanalyzer.

This sequence uses TRBV9 and TRBJ2-2; TRBD1 might be the D gene, on 5 matching bases. Sequenced input: peripheral blood. This receptor was identified in an adult man with Graves' ophthalmopathy. The CDR3 region has the sequence CASSQGFVGELFF. The DNA sequence follows: TGTGCCAGCAGCCAGGGATTCGTCGGGGAGCTGTTTTTT.